Below are 30 T cell receptor beta chains sequenced from a single sample in a study of preoperative IRX-2 immunotherapy in early breast cancer. Specified treatment: preoperative locoregional IRX-2 cytokine immunotherapy. The protocol was immunoSEQ multiplex PCR, while the TCRdb copy is restricted to in-frame clones and leaves out a portion. The sample holds 30,000 to 45,000 clones, around 82% seen once. The sample in question was lymph node tissue, obtained after IRX-2 immunotherapy. These receptors were taken from a human donor with breast cancer.

The chain recombines TRBV23-1 with TRBJ2-1, with 8 positions matching TRBD2. TRBV23-1 is an ORF, with its function uncertain. CDR3 length equals 15 residues. The junction had 9 bases not matched to a gene; V was cut back by 6 bases and J by 5 bases. The CDR3 is CASSREGRGHNEQFF. The DNA for the CDR3 is TGCGCCAGCAGCCGGGAGGGGAGGGGCCACAATGAGCAGTTCTTC.

J is TRBJ1-1 and V is TRBV7-7; 9 bases map to TRBD1. Germline V gene sequence: CDR1 SSHAT, CDR2 FNYEAQ (reference sequence). Germline trimming cut 3 bases from V and 0 bases from J; bases unmatched to any gene: 8. CDR3 size: 17 residues. The CDR3 coding sequence is TGTGCCAGCAGCTTTTGGACAGGGGCCTCCATGAACACTGAAGCTTTCTTT. Amino acid sequence: CASSFWTGASMNTEAFF.

V is TRBV30 and J is TRBJ1-2; D may be TRBD1 (5 bases). Between the trimmed V and J ends, which lost 0 bases and 1 base, there was a span of 6 bases. The CDR3 is 13 amino acids. Looked up from germline, CDR1 is GTSNPN and CDR2 is SVGIG (reference sequence). As DNA, the CDR3 is TGTGCCTGGAGTGTACAGGTTAACTATGGCTACACCTTC. Encoded protein: CAWSVQVNYGYTF. The variable domain in full, completed from reference TRBV30 and TRBJ1-2, reads SQTIHQWPATLVQPVGSPLSLECTVEGTSNPNLYWYRQAAGRGLQLLFYSVGIGQISSEVPQNLSASRPQDRQFILSSKKLLLSDSGFYLCAWSVQVNYGYTFGSGTRLTVV.

About this clone: A read error is likely, as this CDR3 ends without the conserved phenylalanine or tryptophan. The DNA is omitted, as the CDR3 cannot be located on it reliably, and the CDR3 follows TCRdb's listing. The chain joins TRBV7-6 to TRBJ1-2; the table names TRBD1, a call not compared with the DNA. Germline assignment: CDR1 SGHVS and CDR2 FNYEAQ. Termini included, the CDR3 measures 17 amino acids. CDR3 amino acids: CASSLVVLKGDRGNWAY.

This chain connects TRBV28 to TRBJ1-3, with 8 bases matching TRBD1. CDR1 is MDHEN and CDR2 is SYDVKM in the germline V gene. J gave up 12 bases and V 4 bases, and 14 bases lay outside the gene matches. This CDR3 region has 15 residues. CDR3 nucleotides: TGTGCCAGCAGTTCCTCGGGGACAGGCTTTACCGACATATATTTT. Its translation: CASSSSGTGFTDIYF. The entire variable domain, with the rest obtained from reference TRBV28 and TRBJ1-3, is as follows: DVKVTQSSRYLVKRTGEKVFLECVQDMDHENMFWYRQDPGLGLRLIYFSYDVKMKEKGDIPEGYSVSREKKERFSLILESASTNQTSMYLCASSSSGTGFTDIYFGEGSWLTVV.

J is TRBJ1-1 and V is TRBV19; 7 nucleotides match TRBD1. This CDR3 region has 13 residues. Germline V gives CDR1 LNHDA, CDR2 SQIVND (reference sequence). Trimming cost V 4 bases and J 10 bases; bases outside gene matches: 9. CDR3: CASSTTGSDTAFF. The CDR3 coding sequence is TGTGCCAGTAGTACGACAGGGAGTGATACAGCTTTCTTT.

The rearrangement links TRBV19 to TRBJ1-1; D uncertain. Trimming shortened V by 7 bases and J by 4 bases, and 16 bases separated the two germline ends. CDR3 length equals 14 residues. Germline CDR1 is LNHDA and CDR2 is SQIVND (reference sequence). The CDR3 region has the DNA TGTGCCAGTACTATGGGCGATCGGGTCACTGAAGCTTTCTTT. Encoded protein: CASTMGDRVTEAFF.

This clone was detected only a few times. This chain connects TRBV11-3 to TRBJ2-3; 8 nucleotides line up with TRBD2. The CDR3 totals 16 residues. The junction had 7 bases not matched to a gene; V was cut back by 1 base and J by 4 bases. CDR1 is SGHNT and CDR2 is YENEEA in the germline V gene. The CDR3 reads CASSLGASGGADTQYF. CDR3 DNA sequence: TGTGCCAGCAGCTTAGGTGCCAGCGGGGGAGCAGATACGCAGTATTTT.

This chain joins TRBV7-5 and TRBJ1-5. TRBV7-5 is recorded as a pseudogene. The CDR3 totals 15 residues. The CDR3 reads CASSLAGYSNQPQHF. The CDR3 DNA is TGTGCCAGCAGCTTGGCCGGCTATAGCAATCAGCCCCAGCATTTT.

The V and J genes are TRBV29-1 and TRBJ1-1; D ambiguous. This CDR3 comprises 13 residues. Per germline, CDR1 SQVTM and CDR2 ANQGSEA. V was pared by 4 bases and J by 1 base, with 10 bases between. CDR3 nucleotide sequence: TGCAGCGTTGCTCACCCTACGAACACTGAAGCTTTCTTT. Translated, it gives CSVAHPTNTEAFF.

This chain's CDR3 is CASSLVGGARIPYEQYF. In DNA, the CDR3 is TGTGCCAGCAGCTTAGTAGGGGGGGCGCGAATCCCCTACGAGCAGTACTTC. The chain combines TRBV11-3 with TRBJ2-7; a weak D match, TRBD2 (7 bases). The ends were cut back, 1 base at V and 2 bases at J, with 18 bases in the middle. Germline loops: CDR1 SGHNT, CDR2 YENEEA. CDR3 length: 17 residues.

The sample holds a few counts of this clone. The rearrangement joins TRBV6-8 to TRBJ2-1; TRBD1 aligns across 9 bases. This CDR3 is built from 14 residues. V lost 6 bases and J lost 10; bases outside the gene matches: 10. The germline CDR1 and CDR2 sequences are MNHGY and SAAAGT. As DNA, the CDR3 is TGTGCCAGCAGGGGTAGACAGGGGGTCGGGGAGCAGTTCTTC. Its protein is CASRGRQGVGEQFF.

This clone was seen a handful of times. J is TRBJ1-5 and V is TRBV6-8, with 8 bases aligning to TRBD1. The ends lost 6 bases at V and 6 bases at J; junction bases unmatched: 10. CDR3 length: 15 residues. Germline CDR1 reads MNHGY; CDR2 reads SAAAGT. CDR3 loop: CASRRTGLDTQPQHF. CDR3 coding DNA: TGTGCCAGCAGAAGGACAGGGCTTGACACTCAGCCCCAGCATTTT.

This sequence joins TRBV11-1 and TRBJ2-5; 8 bases map to TRBD2. The CDR3 length is 17 residues. J lost 5 bases, V lost 3 bases, and 14 bases had no gene match. Germline V gives CDR1 SGHAT, CDR2 FQDESV (reference sequence). DNA of the CDR3: TGTGCCAGCAGCTTTTCGAGCGGGGGTGGGGATTCGGAGACCCAGTACTTC. This encodes CASSFSSGGGDSETQYF.

The V call is TRBV6-8, the J call TRBJ2-2, with a possible D match to TRBD2 (6 bases). Trimming took off 5 bases at V and 1 base at J, with 17 bases between the two ends. The length of the CDR3 is 17 residues. Germline V gene data show CDR1 as MNHGY and CDR2 as SAAAGT. CDR3 nucleotides: TGTGCCAGCAGTCAAACAGTATTGGGACTGAACACCGGGGAGCTGTTTTTT. Encoded protein: CASSQTVLGLNTGELFF.

V gene TRBV9 combines with J gene TRBJ1-2; no reliable D call. Per the germline V gene, CDR1 is SGDLS and CDR2 is YYNGEE. Trimming stripped 5 bases from V and 5 bases from J, with 19 bases between. The CDR3 totals 15 residues. The CDR3 coding sequence is TGTGCCAGCAGTGGTCCCACGGGTATAAGATATGGCTACACCTTC. Encoded protein: CASSGPTGIRYGYTF.

In this sample, this clone turned up a few times. The chain uses TRBV6-8 and TRBJ1-1, with D perhaps TRBD1 (5 bases). Trimming took 6 bases from V and 3 from J, leaving 11 bases between them. Germline CDR1 and CDR2: MNHGY and SAAAGT. The CDR3 length is 13 residues. CDR3 nucleotide sequence: TGTGCCAGCAGAAAAATGACAGACACTGAAGCTTTCTTT. Amino acids: CASRKMTDTEAFF.

This chain joins TRBV29-1 and TRBJ2-1, with D unresolved. The CDR3 has 13 amino acids. Germline V lookup: CDR1 SQVTM, CDR2 ANQGSEA. Trimming took 4 bases from V and 2 from J, leaving 9 bases between them. The DNA of the CDR3 is TGCAGCGTTGTCGGTCGGACCTACAATGAGCAGTTCTTC. Amino acid sequence: CSVVGRTYNEQFF.

The chain combines TRBV5-1 with TRBJ1-1; TRBD1 might be the D (6 bases). From germline, CDR1 is SGHRS and CDR2 YFSETQ. This CDR3 has 14 amino acids. V was trimmed by 0 bases and J by 2 bases, leaving 8 bases between them. Here the CDR3 DNA reads TGCGCCAGCAGCTTGGGGGGACACAACACTGAAGCTTTCTTT. Protein product: CASSLGGHNTEAFF.

For this clone: The junction and the germline gene differ at one end; a read error may be behind it. V usage is TRBV14 and J usage is TRBJ2-1; TRBD2 might be the D (6 bases). This CDR3 region has 15 residues. The germline V gene encodes CDR1 SGHDN and CDR2 FVKESK. Here the CDR3 reads CASSQDLTPGEARVF. Written as DNA, the CDR3 is TGTGCCAGCAGCCAAGATTTGACCCCGGGGGAGGCTCGGGTCTTC.

This clone was counted a few times. This chain links TRBV6-8 with TRBJ2-1; TRBD2 aligns across 13 bases. CDR1 is MNHGY, CDR2 SAAAGT, per germline. The V and J ends lost 0 bases and 8 bases, in that order; junction bases with no gene match: 4. The CDR3 runs to 16 residues. CDR3 coding DNA: TGTGCCAGCAGTTACTCGGGACTAGCGGGGAACGATGAGCAGTTCTTC. Its translation: CASSYSGLAGNDEQFF.

The rearrangement joins TRBV11-3 to TRBJ2-4, with D tentatively TRBD1 (5 bases). This CDR3 spans 17 amino acids. CDR1 and CDR2 (germline): SGHNT, YENEEA. Trimming removed 6 bases from V and 0 bases from J, with 18 bases in between. The DNA of the CDR3 is TGTGCCAGCAGAGAAGTTCAGGGTGGGCTAGCCAAAAACATTCAGTACTTC. Amino acids: CASREVQGGLAKNIQYF.

The rearrangement links TRBV14 to TRBJ2-7, with 7 bases lining up with TRBD1. Germline V gene sequence: CDR1 SGHDN, CDR2 FVKESK. The ends lost 6 bases at V and 1 base at J; junction bases unmatched: 6. The CDR3 spans 14 residues. CDR3: CASSRGTESYEQYF. CDR3 bases: TGTGCCAGCAGTCGAGGGACAGAATCCTACGAGCAGTACTTC.

In its sample, this clone was seen a few times. The CDR3 region is CSVLAGSVDTQYF. In nucleotides, the CDR3 is TGCAGCGTTCTAGCGGGGTCCGTCGATACGCAGTATTTT. The chain uses TRBV29-1 and TRBJ2-3, with 9 bases lining up with TRBD2. Germline V gene lookup returns CDR1 SQVTM and CDR2 ANQGSEA. The CDR3 has 13 amino acids. The junction had 6 bases not matched to a gene; V was cut back by 5 bases and J by 6 bases.

This chain links TRBV15 with TRBJ2-7; possibly TRBD2 for D (6 bases). CDR3 length: 14 amino acids. Germline loops: CDR1 LNHNV, CDR2 YYDKDF (reference sequence). Trimming stripped 0 bases from V and 6 bases from J, with 12 bases between. CDR3 sequence (DNA): TGTGCCACCAGCAGAGATCTGGGAGGCCGCGAGCAGTACTTC. The encoded protein is CATSRDLGGREQYF.

This clone occurred a few times. V and J are TRBV11-3 and TRBJ2-1; possibly TRBD1 or TRBD2 for D (7 bases each). The germline V gene has CDR1 SGHNT and CDR2 YENEEA. The V end was cut by 5 bases, the J end by 2 bases, with 16 bases between. The CDR3 runs 16 residues. CDR3 amino acids: CASSARQGGTYNEQFF. CDR3 nucleotide sequence: TGTGCCAGCAGCGCCCGACAGGGAGGGACCTACAATGAGCAGTTCTTC.

V gene TRBV1 combines with J gene TRBJ2-5; the table calls TRBD2, which could not be checked here. TRBV1 is noted as a pseudogene. The CDR3 loop spans 15 amino acids. CDR3 loop: CASSPRGERQETQYF. CDR3 nucleotide sequence: TGCGCCAGCAGCCCCCGGGGGGAGCGGCAAGAGACCCAGTACTTC.

This chain links TRBV29-1 with TRBJ2-3, with unresolved D. Germline V gene data show CDR1 as SQVTM and CDR2 as ANQGSEA. CDR3 length equals 15 residues. Trimming took off 7 bases at V and 0 bases at J, with 17 bases between the two ends. As DNA, the CDR3 is TGCAGCGCCAAGAACACCTACTTCAGCACAGATACGCAGTATTTT. It translates to CSAKNTYFSTDTQYF.

The gene calls are TRBV2 and TRBJ1-6; 8 positions agree with TRBD1. Germline lookup yields CDR1 SNHLY and CDR2 FYNNEI. The trim removed 4 bases at V and 9 bases at J, leaving 8 bases unmatched. This CDR3 is 15 amino acids long. The CDR3 region is CASSVRTGTGSPLHF. Here the CDR3 DNA reads TGTGCCAGCAGTGTAAGGACAGGGACTGGTTCACCCCTCCACTTT.

The rearrangement links TRBV29-1 to TRBJ1-2; no clear D gene. This CDR3 is 12 amino acids long. Germline CDR1 SQVTM, CDR2 ANQGSEA. Trimming pared 3 bases from V and 5 bases from J, leaving 10 bases between. CDR3 DNA: TGCAGCGTTGAGGTTCACGTGTATGGCTACACCTTC. Translation gives CSVEVHVYGYTF. The complete variable domain, with remaining parts taken from reference TRBV29-1 and TRBJ1-2, reads SAVISQKPSRDICQRGTSLTIQCQVDSQVTMMFWYRQQPGQSLTLIATANQGSEATYESGFVIDKFPISRPNLTFSTLTVSNMSPEDSSIYLCSVEVHVYGYTFGSGTRLTVV.